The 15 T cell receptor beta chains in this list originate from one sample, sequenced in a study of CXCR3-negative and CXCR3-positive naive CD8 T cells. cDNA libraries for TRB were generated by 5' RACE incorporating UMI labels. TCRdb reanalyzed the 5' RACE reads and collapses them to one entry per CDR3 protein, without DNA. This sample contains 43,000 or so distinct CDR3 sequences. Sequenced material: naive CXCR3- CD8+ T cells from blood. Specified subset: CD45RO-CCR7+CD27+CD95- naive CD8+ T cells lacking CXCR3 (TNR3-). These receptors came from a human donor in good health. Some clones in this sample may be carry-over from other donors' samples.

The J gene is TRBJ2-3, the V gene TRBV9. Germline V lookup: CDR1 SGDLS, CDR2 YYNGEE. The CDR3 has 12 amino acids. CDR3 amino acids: CASSASTDTQYF.

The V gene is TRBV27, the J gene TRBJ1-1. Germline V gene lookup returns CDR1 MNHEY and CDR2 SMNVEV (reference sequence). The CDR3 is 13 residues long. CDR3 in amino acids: CNQGPWVSTEAFF.

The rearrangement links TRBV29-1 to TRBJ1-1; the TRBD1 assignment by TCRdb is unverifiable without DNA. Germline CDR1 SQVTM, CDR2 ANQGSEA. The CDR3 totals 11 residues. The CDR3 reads CSDGTVLEAFF.

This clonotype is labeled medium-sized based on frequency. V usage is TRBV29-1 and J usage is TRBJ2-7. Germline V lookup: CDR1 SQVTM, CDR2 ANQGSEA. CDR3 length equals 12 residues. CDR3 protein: CSVEGRAYEQYF.

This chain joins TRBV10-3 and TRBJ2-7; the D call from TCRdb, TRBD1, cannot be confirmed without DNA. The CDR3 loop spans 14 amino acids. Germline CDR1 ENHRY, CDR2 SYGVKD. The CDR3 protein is CAITPDRGLVEQYF.

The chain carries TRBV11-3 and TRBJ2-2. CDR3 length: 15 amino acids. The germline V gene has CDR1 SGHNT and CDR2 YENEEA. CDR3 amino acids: CASSLNPRGTGGLFF.

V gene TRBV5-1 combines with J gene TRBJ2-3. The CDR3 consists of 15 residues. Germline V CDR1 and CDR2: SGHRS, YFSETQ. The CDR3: CASSLNLGLADTQYF.

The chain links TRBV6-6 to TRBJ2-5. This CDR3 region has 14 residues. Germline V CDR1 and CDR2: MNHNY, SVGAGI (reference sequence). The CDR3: CASTPEGVQETQYF.

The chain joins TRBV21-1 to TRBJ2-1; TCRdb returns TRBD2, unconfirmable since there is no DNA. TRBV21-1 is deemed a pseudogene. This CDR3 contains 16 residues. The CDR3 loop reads CASRDQAGGADNEQFF.

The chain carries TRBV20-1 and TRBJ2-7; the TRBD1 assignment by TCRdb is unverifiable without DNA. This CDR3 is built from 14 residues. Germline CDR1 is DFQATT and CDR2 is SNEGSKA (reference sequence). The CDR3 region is CSAGGGQGYYEQYF.

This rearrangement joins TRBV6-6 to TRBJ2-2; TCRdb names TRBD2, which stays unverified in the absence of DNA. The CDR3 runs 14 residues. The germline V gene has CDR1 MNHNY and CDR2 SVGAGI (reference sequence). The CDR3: CASSPPGDTGELFF.

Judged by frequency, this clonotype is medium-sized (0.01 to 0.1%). CDR3: CASSPPRGSYNEQFF. The rearrangement uses TRBV18 and TRBJ2-1. Germline-derived CDR1 and CDR2 are KGHSH and LQKENI. CDR3 length equals 15 residues.

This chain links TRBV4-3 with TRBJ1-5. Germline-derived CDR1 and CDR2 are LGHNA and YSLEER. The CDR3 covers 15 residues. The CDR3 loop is CASSQTTGSNQPQHF.

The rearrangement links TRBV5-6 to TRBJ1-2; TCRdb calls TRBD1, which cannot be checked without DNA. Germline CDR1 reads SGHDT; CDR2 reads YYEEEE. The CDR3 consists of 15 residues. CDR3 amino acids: CASSLRQGTNYGYTF.

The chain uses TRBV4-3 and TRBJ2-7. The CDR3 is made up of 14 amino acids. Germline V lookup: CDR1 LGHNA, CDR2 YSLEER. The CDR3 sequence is CASSQGNRNYEQYF.